These 5 T cell receptor beta chains were sequenced from one sample in a study of blood T cell repertoires in COVID-19. TCRdb's copy holds only in-frame clones and misses some; the assay was immunoSEQ multiplex PCR. This table has over 600,000 clones, about 90% appearing once. Sequencing used peripheral blood. The receptors derive from a woman aged 18-30 years with acute or convalescent COVID-19.

J is TRBJ1-1 and V is TRBV30; D is perhaps TRBD1 (5 bases). V lost 2 bases and J lost 7, with 11 bases in between. CDR1 and CDR2 from the germline V gene are GTSNPN and SVGIG (reference sequence). The CDR3 is 12 amino acids. The CDR3: CAWSRGGIEAFF. The CDR3 coding sequence is TGTGCCTGGAGTCGTGGGGGGATTGAAGCTTTCTTT.

The V call is TRBV6-5, the J call TRBJ1-5; 9 nucleotides align to TRBD1. Germline loops: CDR1 MNHEY, CDR2 SVGAGI. The V gene end was trimmed by 2 bases and the J gene end by 6 bases; junction bases not matched to a gene: 2. CDR3 length: 14 amino acids. Written as DNA, the CDR3 is TGTGCCAGCAGTTACGGACAGGGGACTCAGCCCCAGCATTTT. It specifies CASSYGQGTQPQHF.

This CDR3 is CASSPTVAGANVLTF. The CDR3 DNA follows: TGCGCCAGCAGCCCCACAGTGGCTGGGGCCAACGTCCTGACTTTC. The V and J genes are TRBV5-1 and TRBJ2-6; D is undetermined. The CDR3 is 15 residues long. CDR1 is SGHRS and CDR2 is YFSETQ in the germline V gene. V shed 4 bases and J shed 2 bases, with 10 bases lying between them.

The rearrangement uses TRBV29-1 and TRBJ2-2; perhaps TRBD1 as D (5 bases). Between the trimmed V and J ends, which lost 4 bases and 2 bases, there was a span of 17 bases. From germline, CDR1 is SQVTM and CDR2 ANQGSEA. There are 16 residues in the CDR3. CDR3 sequence reads: CSVGPLGAQNTGELFF. CDR3 DNA: TGCAGCGTTGGCCCCTTAGGGGCCCAAAACACCGGGGAGCTGTTTTTT.

This chain links TRBV15 with TRBJ1-2; a possible D gene is TRBD1 (6 bases). Trimming removed 2 bases from V and 6 bases from J, with 10 bases in between. Germline loops: CDR1 LNHNV, CDR2 YYDKDF (reference sequence). CDR3 size: 13 residues. The CDR3 is CATSRSSGDGYTF. CDR3 sequence (DNA): TGTGCCACCAGCAGAAGTTCAGGGGATGGCTACACCTTC.